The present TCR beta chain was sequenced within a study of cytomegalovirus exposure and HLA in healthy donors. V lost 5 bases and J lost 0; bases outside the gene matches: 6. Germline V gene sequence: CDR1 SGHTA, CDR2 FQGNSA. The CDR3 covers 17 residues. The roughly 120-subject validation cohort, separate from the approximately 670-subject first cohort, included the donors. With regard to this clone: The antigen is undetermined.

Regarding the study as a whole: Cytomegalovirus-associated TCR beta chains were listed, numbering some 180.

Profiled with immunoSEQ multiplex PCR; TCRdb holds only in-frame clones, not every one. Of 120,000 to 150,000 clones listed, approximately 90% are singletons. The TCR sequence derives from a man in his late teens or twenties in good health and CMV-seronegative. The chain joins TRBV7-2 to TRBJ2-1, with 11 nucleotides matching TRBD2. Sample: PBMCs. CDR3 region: CASSPTGLAGSYNEQFF. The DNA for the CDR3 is TGTGCCAGCAGCCCCACCGGACTAGCGGGCTCCTACAATGAGCAGTTCTTC.